This T cell receptor (beta chain) was captured by sequencing in a study of breast tumors, draining lymph nodes, adjacent tissues. Study-wide points: Compared with basal-like, luminal-like tumors shared significantly more repertoire with nontumor tissue. That most tumor T cells come from lymph nodes remained unproven. Most tumor T cells seemingly derive from lymph node, then expand in tumor.

V lost 4 bases to trimming and J lost 2 bases, with 8 bases between them. This CDR3 has 13 residues. Germline-derived CDR1 and CDR2 are MNHNY and SVGAGI (reference sequence). TCRdb reprocessed the multiplex PCR reads with MiXCR, giving one entry per CDR3 protein. The table shows 190,000 or so distinct CDR3 sequences, with approximately 33% occurring only once. Turning to this clonotype: Antigen: not known.

Breast cancer patients provided tissue from their axillary draining lymph nodes. The receptor's source is a female donor with breast cancer. Some clones in this sample may be carry-over from other donors' samples. The chain combines TRBV6-6 with TRBJ1-1; D is unclear. The sequencing sample was made of axillary lymph node tissue. CDR3 residues: CASSLNSNTEAFF. The CDR3 nucleotides are TGTGCCAGCAGTTTAAACAGCAACACTGAAGCTTTCTTT.